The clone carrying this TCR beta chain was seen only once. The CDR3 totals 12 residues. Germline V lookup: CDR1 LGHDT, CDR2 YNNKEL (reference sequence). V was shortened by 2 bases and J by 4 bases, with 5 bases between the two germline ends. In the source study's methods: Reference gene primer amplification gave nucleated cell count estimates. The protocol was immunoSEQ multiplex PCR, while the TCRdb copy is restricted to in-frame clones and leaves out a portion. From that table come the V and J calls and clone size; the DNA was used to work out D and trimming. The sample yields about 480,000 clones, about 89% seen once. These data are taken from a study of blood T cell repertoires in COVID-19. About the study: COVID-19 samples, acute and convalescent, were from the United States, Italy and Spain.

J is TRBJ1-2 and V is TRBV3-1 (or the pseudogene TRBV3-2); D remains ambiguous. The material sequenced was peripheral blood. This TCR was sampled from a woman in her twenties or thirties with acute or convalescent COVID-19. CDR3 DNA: TGTGCCAGCAGCCAACCCCTCTATGGCTACACCTTC. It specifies CASSQPLYGYTF.